This T cell receptor (beta chain) was documented in a study of T-cell memory formation after mild COVID-19. Study in general: For the most part, TCR clusters were specific to one donor. The study, taken as a whole, reports: Contracting CD4+ clones were located mainly in CM and EM, and CD8+ clones in EMRA.

TCRdb redid the calling of the 5' RACE reads with MiXCR, one entry per CDR3 protein. The sample contains 450,000 to 650,000 distinct CDR3 sequences, about a fifth of which appear only once. This clonotype has a handful of counts. The antigen is not known. Trimming stripped 4 bases from V and 5 bases from J, with 14 bases between. CDR1 is MGHRA, CDR2 YSYEKL, per germline. This CDR3 region has 14 residues. This sequence was found in an adult woman who had mild COVID-19 (a few samples of this study predate the infection). Cell type and time point are not known. The sequenced material came from PBMCs or a T cell subset sorted from them (not recorded which). The gene calls are TRBV4-1 and TRBJ1-1; D not resolved. Written as DNA, the CDR3 is TGCGCCAGCAGCCCGTTTGCTGGGAGGACTGAAGCTTTCTTT. This gives the protein CASSPFAGRTEAFF.